These 14 T cell receptor beta chains were sequenced from one sample in a study of technical replicates of blood from a handful of donors. TCRdb keeps only in-frame clones here, not all; method: immunoSEQ multiplex PCR. In the table there are about 76,000 clones, roughly 91% of which are singletons. The sample was T cells isolated from PBMCs. The receptors were sampled from a human donor in good health.

This chain links TRBV28 with TRBJ1-6; tentative D call: TRBD1 (6 bases). The CDR3 runs to 20 residues. Per the germline V gene, CDR1 is MDHEN and CDR2 is SYDVKM. Trimming cost V 5 bases and J 0 bases, with 23 bases left between them. As DNA, the CDR3 is TGTGCCAGCAGTCTCCAAAGCAGGGGATCCAAGCGCTCCTATAATTCACCCCTCCACTTT. The encoded protein is CASSLQSRGSKRSYNSPLHF.

CDR3 region: CASSESSAGAGANVLTF. The CDR3 DNA reads as TGCGCCAGCAGTGAGTCGTCGGCGGGAGCTGGGGCCAACGTCCTGACTTTC. This chain joins TRBV10-1 and TRBJ2-6, with 7 bases matching TRBD2. The CDR3 sequence is 17 residues long. V lost 0 bases to trimming and J lost 2 bases; unmatched junction nucleotides: 4. Germline V lookup: CDR1 WNHNN, CDR2 SYGVQD (reference sequence).

The rearrangement links TRBV19 to TRBJ1-5; no firm D call. The CDR3 totals 14 residues. CDR1 and CDR2 from the germline V gene are LNHDA and SQIVND (reference sequence). V was pared by 8 bases and J by 0 bases, with 11 bases between. This CDR3 is CASPWAYSNQPQHF. CDR3 in DNA: TGTGCCAGTCCGTGGGCGTATAGCAATCAGCCCCAGCATTTT. The complete variable domain, with remaining parts taken from reference TRBV19 and TRBJ1-5, reads DGGITQSPKYLFRKEGQNVTLSCEQNLNHDAMYWYRQDPGQGLRLIYYSQIVNDFQKGDIAEGYSVSREKKESFPLTVTSAQKNPTAFYLCASPWAYSNQPQHFGDGTRLSIL.

The chain is built from TRBV5-1 and TRBJ2-2; TRBD2 matches at 10 bases. The CDR3 is made up of 16 amino acids. Germline assignment: CDR1 SGHRS and CDR2 YFSETQ. J lost 0 bases, V lost 5 bases, and 4 bases had no gene match. The CDR3 DNA sequence: TGCGCCAGCAGTGTCACTAGCGGGGCGAACACCGGGGAGCTGTTTTTT. Its protein product is CASSVTSGANTGELFF.

This chain connects TRBV28 to TRBJ2-2; 11 nucleotides line up with TRBD1. The V gene's germline CDR1 is MDHEN and CDR2 SYDVKM. J was trimmed by 4 bases and V by 9 bases; bases with no gene match: 10. CDR3 length: 16 residues. Here the CDR3 DNA reads TGTGCCAGTACGGGGAGGGACAGGGGGATCACCGGGGAGCTGTTTTTT. Amino acid sequence: CASTGRDRGITGELFF.

The V gene is TRBV5-1, the J gene TRBJ2-1; 7 bases align to TRBD1. The V gene's germline CDR1 is SGHRS and CDR2 YFSETQ. The CDR3 has 14 residues. Germline trimming cut 0 bases from V and 6 bases from J; bases unmatched to any gene: 3. The CDR3 region is CASSLEPGGNEQFF. DNA for the CDR3: TGCGCCAGCAGCTTGGAGCCAGGGGGCAATGAGCAGTTCTTC.

The chain combines TRBV29-1 with TRBJ2-1; 10 bases are shared with TRBD2. The CDR3 is made up of 12 amino acids. V lost 6 bases, J lost 15 bases, and 11 bases stayed unmatched. Germline V gives CDR1 SQVTM, CDR2 ANQGSEA. The CDR3 DNA reads TGCAGCGTGCCGGCTAGCGGGGGCGATCTGTTCTTC. This sequence encodes CSVPASGGDLFF.

The chain carries TRBV11-2 and TRBJ2-2; D uncertain. The CDR3 covers 14 residues. Germline V gene lookup returns CDR1 SGHAT and CDR2 FQNNGV. V lost 2 bases and J 7 bases, leaving 11 bases between the germline ends. CDR3 DNA sequence: TGTGCCAGCAGCTTAAGCTATGTAGTCGGGGAGCTGTTTTTT. As protein: CASSLSYVVGELFF. The whole variable domain, remainder taken from reference TRBV11-2 and TRBJ2-2, is EAGVAQSPRYKIIEKRQSVAFWCNPISGHATLYWYQQILGQGPKLLIQFQNNGVVDDSQLPKDRFSAERLKGVDSTLKIQPAKLEDSAVYLCASSLSYVVGELFFGEGSRLTVL.

V usage is TRBV28 and J usage is TRBJ2-7; TRBD2 agrees at 13 bases. The CDR3 is made up of 19 amino acids. Trimming took 6 bases from V and 1 from J; bases not matched to a gene: 15. Germline CDR1 MDHEN, CDR2 SYDVKM. In DNA form, the CDR3 reads TGTGCCAGCAGCCAGAATTCGGGACTAGCGGGAAAGTGGTCCTACGAGCAGTACTTC. This codes for CASSQNSGLAGKWSYEQYF.

A remark on this clone: Its ends do not fully match the called genes, so a read error is possible. The gene calls are TRBV2 and TRBJ2-3, with TRBD2 identical over 7 bases. CDR3 length: 13 amino acids. CDR1 and CDR2 from the germline V gene are SNHLY and FYNNEI. The DNA for the CDR3 is TGTGCCAGCAATGAAATAGCGGGAGATACGCAGTATTTT. Translated, it gives CASNEIAGDTQYF.

The rearrangement joins TRBV12-5 to TRBJ2-1, with 8 nucleotides matching TRBD2. The germline gives CDR1 LGHNT, CDR2 FRNRAP. The CDR3 consists of 16 residues. After removal of 4 bases from V and 6 bases from J, the junction contained 11 bases not matched to a gene. The chain's CDR3 is CASGSLSGNVINEQFF. Written as DNA, the CDR3 is TGTGCTAGTGGTTCTCTTAGCGGGAACGTCATCAATGAGCAGTTCTTC. Looking up the rest from reference TRBV12-5 and TRBJ2-1 gives the full variable domain: DARVTQTPRHKVTEMGQEVTMRCQPILGHNTVFWYRQTMMQGLELLAYFRNRAPLDDSGMPKDRFSAEMPDATLATLKIQPSEPRDSAVYFCASGSLSGNVINEQFFGPGTRLTVL.

This clone occurred a few times. The chain links TRBV28 to TRBJ1-2, with D perhaps matching TRBD1 (5 bases). Trimming removed 2 bases at V and 2 bases at J, with 12 bases between. The germline CDR1 and CDR2 sequences are MDHEN and SYDVKM. The CDR3 length is 15 residues. The CDR3 region is CASSLPGRGNYGYTF. In DNA form, the CDR3 reads TGTGCCAGCAGTTTACCCGGCCGGGGGAACTATGGCTACACCTTC.

The chain carries TRBV11-2 and TRBJ2-7; weak D call: TRBD2 (6 bases). There are 14 residues in the CDR3. The germline V and J ends were trimmed by 5 bases and 7 bases, with 18 bases remaining between them. CDR1 is SGHAT and CDR2 is FQNNGV in the germline V gene. DNA of the CDR3: TGTGCCAGCAGCCCCGGGACTCTCACCTGGGAGCAGTACTTC. Its protein is CASSPGTLTWEQYF. The full variable domain, its missing parts supplied by reference TRBV11-2 and TRBJ2-7, is EAGVAQSPRYKIIEKRQSVAFWCNPISGHATLYWYQQILGQGPKLLIQFQNNGVVDDSQLPKDRFSAERLKGVDSTLKIQPAKLEDSAVYLCASSPGTLTWEQYFGPGTRLTVT.

The chain employs TRBV6-1 and TRBJ2-3, with no clear D. V lost 6 bases, J lost 5 bases, and 9 bases lay in between. Germline V gene lookup returns CDR1 MNHNS and CDR2 SASEGT. CDR3 length: 12 residues. The CDR3 sequence is CASREDGDTQYF. The DNA of the CDR3 is TGTGCCAGCAGAGAGGATGGAGATACGCAGTATTTT.